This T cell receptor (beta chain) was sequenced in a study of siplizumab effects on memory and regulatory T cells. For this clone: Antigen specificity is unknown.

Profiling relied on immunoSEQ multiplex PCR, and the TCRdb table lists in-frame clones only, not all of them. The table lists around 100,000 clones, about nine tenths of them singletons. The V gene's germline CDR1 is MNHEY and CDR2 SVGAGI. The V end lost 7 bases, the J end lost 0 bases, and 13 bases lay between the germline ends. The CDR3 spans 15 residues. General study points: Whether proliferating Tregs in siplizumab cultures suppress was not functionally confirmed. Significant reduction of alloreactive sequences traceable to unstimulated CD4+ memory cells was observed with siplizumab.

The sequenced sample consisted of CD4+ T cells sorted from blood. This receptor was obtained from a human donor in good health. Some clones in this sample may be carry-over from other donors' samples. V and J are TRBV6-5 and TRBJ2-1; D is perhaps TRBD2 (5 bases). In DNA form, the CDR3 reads TGTGCCAGCACCAAAAGCGGTCGCTCCTACAATGAGCAGTTCTTC. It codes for CASTKSGRSYNEQFF.